This entry lists 6 T cell receptor beta chains sequenced from one sample in a study of graft-versus-host responses after intestinal transplantation. The antigens for these receptors are not known. Libraries were prepared by immunoSEQ multiplex PCR; TCRdb keeps only in-frame clonotypes and omits some of them. Among about 120,000 clones, roughly 95% were seen once, and the ten largest hold around 3.3%. The material was unstimulated CD8+ T cells sorted from spleen or lymph node cells, obtained before intestinal transplant. The receptors shown here come from a human donor who received an intestinal transplant.

The chain joins TRBV6-6 to TRBJ2-1; D uncertain. The CDR3 has 11 residues. Deletions cut 5 bases from V and 6 bases from J, with 5 bases between. From germline, CDR1 is MNHNY and CDR2 SVGAGI (reference sequence). The DNA of the CDR3 is TGTGCCAGCAGTGTTGGCAATGAGCAGTTCTTC. This gives the protein CASSVGNEQFF.

The chain couples TRBV4-3 to TRBJ1-5; tentatively, D is TRBD1 (5 bases). Germline assignment: CDR1 LGHNA and CDR2 YSLEER. Trimming left V 0 bases short and J 4 bases short, with 16 bases between. The CDR3 length is 17 residues. In DNA, the CDR3 is TGCGCCAGCAGCCAAGAAATCGTTGCAGGGATTAATCAGCCCCAGCATTTT. Translation: CASSQEIVAGINQPQHF.

This clone was detected only a few times. V is TRBV6-4 and J is TRBJ2-1; D is unclear. CDR3 length: 14 amino acids. Germline V lookup: CDR1 MRHNA, CDR2 SNTAGT. Trimming stripped 2 bases from V and 5 bases from J, with 10 bases between. The CDR3: CASSDDPWDNEQFF. The CDR3 DNA follows: TGTGCCAGCAGTGACGACCCTTGGGACAATGAGCAGTTCTTC.

CDR3 protein: CASSGTGTPVYSNQPQHF. CDR3 DNA sequence: TGTGCCAGCAGCGGGACAGGGACTCCTGTTTATAGCAATCAGCCCCAGCATTTT. The chain carries TRBV2 and TRBJ1-5; 9 bases fit TRBD1. Per germline, CDR1 SNHLY and CDR2 FYNNEI. The CDR3 runs 18 residues. V was pared by 6 bases and J by 0 bases, with 12 bases of the junction left unmatched.

The V call is TRBV19, the J call TRBJ2-7, with D tentatively TRBD1 (5 bases). Germline CDR1 reads LNHDA; CDR2 reads SQIVND (reference sequence). The CDR3 spans 14 residues. Trimming removed 5 bases from V and 2 bases from J, with 13 bases in between. CDR3 coding DNA: TGTGCCAGTAGTGTCCGGACACCCGCCTACGAGCAGTACTTC. Translation: CASSVRTPAYEQYF.

In DNA form, the CDR3 reads TGTGCCTGGACCGGGGGGGCGGGAGATGAGCAGTTCTTC. Protein: CAWTGGAGDEQFF. The chain joins TRBV30 to TRBJ2-1; 8 nucleotides align to TRBD2. Looked up from germline, CDR1 is GTSNPN and CDR2 is SVGIG (reference sequence). The length of the CDR3 is 13 residues. J gave up 8 bases and V 4 bases, and 7 bases lay outside the gene matches.